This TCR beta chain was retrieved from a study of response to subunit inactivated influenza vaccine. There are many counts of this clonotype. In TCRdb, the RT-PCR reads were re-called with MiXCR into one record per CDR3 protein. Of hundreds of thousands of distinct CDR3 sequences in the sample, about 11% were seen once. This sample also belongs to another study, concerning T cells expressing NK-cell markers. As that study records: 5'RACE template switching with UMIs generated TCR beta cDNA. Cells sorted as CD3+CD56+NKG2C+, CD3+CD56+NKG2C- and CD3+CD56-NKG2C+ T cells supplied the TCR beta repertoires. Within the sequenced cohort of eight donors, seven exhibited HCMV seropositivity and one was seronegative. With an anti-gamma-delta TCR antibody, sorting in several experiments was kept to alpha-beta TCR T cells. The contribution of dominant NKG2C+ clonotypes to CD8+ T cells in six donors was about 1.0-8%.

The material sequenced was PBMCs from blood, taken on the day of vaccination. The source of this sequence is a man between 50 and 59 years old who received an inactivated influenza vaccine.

CDR3 DNA: TGTGCCAGCAGTTGGGGACCACTCTACGAGCAGTACTTC. Translated: CASSWGPLYEQYF. This sequence joins TRBV6-5 and TRBJ2-7; TRBD1 or TRBD2 may be the D gene (5 bases each). The V gene's germline CDR1 is MNHEY and CDR2 SVGAGI. The length of the CDR3 is 13 residues. V was cut by 4 bases and J by 3 bases, with 10 bases left in between.